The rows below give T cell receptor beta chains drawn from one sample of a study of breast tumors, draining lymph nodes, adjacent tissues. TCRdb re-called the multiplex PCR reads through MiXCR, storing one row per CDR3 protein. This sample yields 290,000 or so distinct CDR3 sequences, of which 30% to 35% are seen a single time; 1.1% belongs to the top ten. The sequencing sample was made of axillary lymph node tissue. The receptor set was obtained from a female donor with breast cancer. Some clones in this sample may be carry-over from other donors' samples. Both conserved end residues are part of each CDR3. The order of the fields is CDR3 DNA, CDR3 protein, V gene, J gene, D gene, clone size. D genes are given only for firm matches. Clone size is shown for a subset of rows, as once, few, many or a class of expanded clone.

CDR3nt: TGCGCCAGCAGTGAGGCCGGGACTGCAAACTACGAGCAGTACTTC
CDR3aa: CASSEAGTANYEQYF
v_gene: TRBV10-1
j_gene: TRBJ2-7
d_gene: NA
abundance: many

CDR3nt: TGTGCCAGCAGCGTAGGGGGGAATAGCAATCAGCCCCAGCATTTT
CDR3aa: CASSVGGNSNQPQHF
v_gene: TRBV9
j_gene: TRBJ1-5
d_gene: NA
abundance: NA

CDR3nt: TGTGCCAGCCGAAGCGGGAGTAGAGATACGCAGTATTTT
CDR3aa: CASRSGSRDTQYF
v_gene: TRBV27
j_gene: TRBJ2-3
d_gene: TRBD2
abundance: NA

CDR3nt: TGTGCCAGCAGCTTGGGCCCTGAGCAGTTCTTC
CDR3aa: CASSLGPEQFF
v_gene: TRBV5-6
j_gene: TRBJ2-1
d_gene: NA
abundance: many

CDR3nt: TGCGCCAGCTCCAATGGGGGGCAAGAGACCCAGTACTTC
CDR3aa: CASSNGGQETQYF
v_gene: TRBV5-1
j_gene: TRBJ2-5
d_gene: NA
abundance: many

CDR3nt: TGTGCCAGCGGCCAGGCGGGATGGGGGGGAGATACGCAGTATTTT
CDR3aa: CASGQAGWGGDTQYF
v_gene: TRBV5-6
j_gene: TRBJ2-3
d_gene: TRBD2
abundance: NA

CDR3nt: TGTGCCTGGGGACCGGGACAGGGAGGCAATCAGCCCCAGCATTTT
CDR3aa: CAWGPGQGGNQPQHF
v_gene: TRBV30
j_gene: TRBJ1-5
d_gene: TRBD1
abundance: few

CDR3nt: TGTGCCAGCAGTGCGACTAGCGGAGACTACGAGCAGTACTTC
CDR3aa: CASSATSGDYEQYF
v_gene: TRBV2
j_gene: TRBJ2-7
d_gene: TRBD2
abundance: many

CDR3nt: TGTGCCAGCAGCAGAGTTGGGGAGCCCCAGCATTTT
CDR3aa: CASSRVGEPQHF
v_gene: TRBV16
j_gene: TRBJ1-5
d_gene: NA
abundance: many

CDR3nt: TGTGCCAGCAGCTTGGGGACAGGGGGCGGGGAGCAGTACTTC
CDR3aa: CASSLGTGGGEQYF
v_gene: TRBV12-3/TRBV12-4
j_gene: TRBJ2-7
d_gene: TRBD1
abundance: many

CDR3nt: TGTGCCAGCAGTCTAGCGGGGGGCGAGCAGTACTTC
CDR3aa: CASSLAGGEQYF
v_gene: TRBV6-5
j_gene: TRBJ2-7
d_gene: TRBD2
abundance: NA

CDR3nt: TGTGCCAGCAGCCAAGGAACAGGGCCTTATGGCTACACCTTC
CDR3aa: CASSQGTGPYGYTF
v_gene: TRBV4-2
j_gene: TRBJ1-2
d_gene: NA
abundance: many

CDR3nt: TGTGCCAGCAGTCAGACAGGGGGCGCAGATACGCAGTATTTT
CDR3aa: CASSQTGGADTQYF
v_gene: TRBV6-5
j_gene: TRBJ2-3
d_gene: TRBD1
abundance: once

CDR3nt: TGCGCCAGCAGCTTGGTACTAGCGGGAGATCATGAGCAGTTCTTC
CDR3aa: CASSLVLAGDHEQFF
v_gene: TRBV5-1
j_gene: TRBJ2-1
d_gene: TRBD2
abundance: many

CDR3nt: TGCAGTGCTAGTGCACTAGCGGGAGTTGAAACGCAGTATTTT
CDR3aa: CSASALAGVETQYF
v_gene: TRBV20-1
j_gene: TRBJ2-3
d_gene: TRBD2
abundance: many

CDR3nt: TGTGCCAGCAGTGGCGGACTAGCCAAACAGGATAGCCGGGAGCAGTTCTTC
CDR3aa: CASSGGLAKQDSREQFF
v_gene: TRBV2
j_gene: TRBJ2-1
d_gene: TRBD2
abundance: many

CDR3nt: TGTGCCAGCCGGACCACCGGTTACAATGAGCAGTTCTTC
CDR3aa: CASRTTGYNEQFF
v_gene: TRBV6-5
j_gene: TRBJ2-1
d_gene: NA
abundance: many

CDR3nt: TGTGCCATCTCAGAGTGGATCGCTAAGGGGAATTCACCCCTCCACTTT
CDR3aa: CAISEWIAKGNSPLHF
v_gene: TRBV10-3
j_gene: TRBJ1-6
d_gene: NA
abundance: many

CDR3nt: TGTGCCAGCAGTTTAGCGCAGTTCCCTCCGGGGGCAATAGGCCACAATGAGCAGTTCTTC
CDR3aa: CASSLAQFPPGAIGHNEQFF
v_gene: TRBV12-3/TRBV12-4
j_gene: TRBJ2-1
d_gene: NA
abundance: NA